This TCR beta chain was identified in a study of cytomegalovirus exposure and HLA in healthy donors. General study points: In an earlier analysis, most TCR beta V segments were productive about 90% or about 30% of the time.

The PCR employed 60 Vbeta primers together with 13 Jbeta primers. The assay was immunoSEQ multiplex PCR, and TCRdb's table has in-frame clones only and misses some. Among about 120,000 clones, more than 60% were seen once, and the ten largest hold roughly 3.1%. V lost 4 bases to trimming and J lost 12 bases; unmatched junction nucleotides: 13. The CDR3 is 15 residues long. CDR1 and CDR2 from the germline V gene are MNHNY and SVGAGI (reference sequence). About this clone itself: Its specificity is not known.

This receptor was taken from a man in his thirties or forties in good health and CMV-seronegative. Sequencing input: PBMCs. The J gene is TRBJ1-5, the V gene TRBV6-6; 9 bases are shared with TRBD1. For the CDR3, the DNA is TGTGCCAGCAGTTCTTCCGGACAGGGGCCCCCCCGCCAGCATTTT. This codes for CASSSSGQGPPRQHF.